Below are 6 T cell receptor beta chains sequenced from a single sample in a study of Graves' ophthalmopathy and Graves' hyperthyroidism. Scientists amplified the TCR beta CDR3 regions from RNA transcripts. HTBI-primed RT-PCR formed the first round, and a multiplex PCR formed the second. TCRdb recomputed calls from the multiplex PCR reads with MiXCR, one row per CDR3 protein. Among 500,000 to 800,000 distinct CDR3 sequences, under 50% were seen once, and the ten largest hold under 3.5%. Sequencing used peripheral blood. The receptors derive from an adult man with Graves' ophthalmopathy.

This clonotype turned up a few times. The chain couples TRBV19 to TRBJ1-2; unclear D gene. The CDR3 sequence is 14 residues long. Germline CDR1 reads LNHDA; CDR2 reads SQIVND (reference sequence). Trimming removed 4 bases from V and 8 bases from J, with 17 bases in between. The CDR3 DNA reads as TGTGCCAGTAGTACCCGACCCTCCTCGGGGGGCTACACCTTC. Translated, it gives CASSTRPSSGGYTF.

In this sample, this clonotype turned up a few times. The chain joins TRBV19 to TRBJ2-2; D may be TRBD1 (5 bases). The germline gives CDR1 LNHDA, CDR2 SQIVND (reference sequence). The CDR3 has 15 residues. Trimming shortened V by 3 bases and J by 4 bases, and 12 bases separated the two germline ends. The chain's CDR3 is CASSITGKGTGELFF. As DNA, the CDR3 is TGTGCCAGTAGTATCACAGGCAAAGGCACCGGGGAGCTGTTTTTT.

As concerns this clonotype: The DNA is omitted, as the CDR3 cannot be located on it reliably, and the CDR3 follows TCRdb's listing. This chain's CDR3 is CASSPSFLETQYF. The chain couples TRBV11-2 to TRBJ2-5. The CDR3 comprises 13 residues, both ends counted. Germline values: CDR1 SGHAT, CDR2 FQNNGV.

This clonotype was picked up a small number of times. This chain links TRBV6-5 with TRBJ2-5; possible D gene TRBD2, 6 bases. This CDR3 has 15 amino acids. Germline loops: CDR1 MNHEY, CDR2 SVGAGI. V lost 0 bases and J 1 base, leaving 9 bases between the germline ends. Written as DNA, the CDR3 is TGTGCCAGCAGTTACTCAGGACTATCCCAAGAGACCCAGTACTTC. Translated, it gives CASSYSGLSQETQYF.

This chain connects TRBV7-9 to TRBJ1-6; no definite D call. The CDR3 is 12 amino acids. The germline V gene encodes CDR1 SEHNR and CDR2 FQNEAQ (reference sequence). V was pared by 3 bases and J by 12 bases, with 9 bases between. CDR3: CASSLGGRPLHF. The CDR3 region has the DNA TGTGCCAGCAGCTTGGGCGGACGACCCCTCCACTTT.

This clonotype was found many times. V is TRBV2 and J is TRBJ1-2; D gene ambiguous. CDR1 is SNHLY, CDR2 FYNNEI, per germline. V was clipped by 8 bases and J by 2 bases, with 6 bases between them. The CDR3 is 11 amino acids. CDR3 residues: CASGNNYGYTF. CDR3 sequence (DNA): TGTGCCAGCGGGAACAACTATGGCTACACCTTC.